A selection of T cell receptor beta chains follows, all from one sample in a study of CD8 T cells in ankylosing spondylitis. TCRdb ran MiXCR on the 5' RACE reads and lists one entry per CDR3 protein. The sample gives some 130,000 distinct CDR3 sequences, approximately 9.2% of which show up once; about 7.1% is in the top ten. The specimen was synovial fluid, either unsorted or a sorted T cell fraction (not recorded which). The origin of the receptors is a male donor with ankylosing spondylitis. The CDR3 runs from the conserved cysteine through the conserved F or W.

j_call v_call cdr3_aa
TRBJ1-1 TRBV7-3 CASSPGQGAEAFF
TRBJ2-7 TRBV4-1 CASSQVLRNYEQYF
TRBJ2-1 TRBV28 CASSSGQILGGDYNEQFF
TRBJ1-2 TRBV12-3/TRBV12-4 CASSPGQYNYGYTF
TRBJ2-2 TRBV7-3 CASSPPGGNTGELFF
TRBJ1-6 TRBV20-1 CSATPEAGTGSPLHF
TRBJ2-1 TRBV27 CASSFLGGNTYNEQFF
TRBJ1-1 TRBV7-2 CASSLVENTEAFF
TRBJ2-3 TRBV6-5 CASSYSLTDTQYF
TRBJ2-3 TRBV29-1 CSVERGRGEYF
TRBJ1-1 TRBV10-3 CAIGGVEGTEAFF
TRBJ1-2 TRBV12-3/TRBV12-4 CASSLEYNYGYTF
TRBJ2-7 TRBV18 CASSFGQDPPYEQYF
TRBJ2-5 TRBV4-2 CASSQGQINQETQYF
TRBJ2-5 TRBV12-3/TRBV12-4 CASRWGQLEGTQYF
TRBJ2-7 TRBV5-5 CASSWTVGEQYF
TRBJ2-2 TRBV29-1 CSVEGRQGALPTGELFF
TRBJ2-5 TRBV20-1 CSASGDREETQYF
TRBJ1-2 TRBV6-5 CASSYAAEYGYTF
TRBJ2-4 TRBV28 CASSSAGRDIQYF
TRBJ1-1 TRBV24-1 CATSDEYTEAFF
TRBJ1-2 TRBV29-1 CSVETRGGVDYGYTF
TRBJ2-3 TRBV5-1 CASTQAGVDTQYF
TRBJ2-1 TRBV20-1 CSANRDTSYNEQFF
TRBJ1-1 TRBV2 CASRWTESNTEAFF
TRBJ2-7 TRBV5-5 CASSLEGTSVYEQYF
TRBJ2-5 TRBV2 CASSGLQGDGSETQYF
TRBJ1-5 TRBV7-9 CASSLLDSQPQHF
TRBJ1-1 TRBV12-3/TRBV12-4 CASSLEANTEAFF
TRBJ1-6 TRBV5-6 CASSRGSPNSPLHF
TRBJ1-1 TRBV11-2 CASSPLGNHTEAFF
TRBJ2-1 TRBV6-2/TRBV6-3 CASGQTSGRHYNEQFF
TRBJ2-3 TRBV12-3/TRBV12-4 CASSQGTDTQYF
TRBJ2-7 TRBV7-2 CASSFATFREQYF
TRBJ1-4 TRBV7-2 CASSYRSGVGATNEKLFF
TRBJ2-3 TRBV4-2 CASSQDRRDTQYF
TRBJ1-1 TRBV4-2 CASSQSTGWGQTLNTEAFF
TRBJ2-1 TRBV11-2 CASSRQPESYNEQFF
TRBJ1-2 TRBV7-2 CASSLVQTPEGYTF
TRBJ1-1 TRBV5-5 CASSTGRGAFF
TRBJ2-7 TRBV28 CASSTWTGGSYEQYF
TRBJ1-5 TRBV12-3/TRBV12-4 CASSLTGGGQPQHF
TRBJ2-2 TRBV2 CASIGEFGGELFF
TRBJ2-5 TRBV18 CASSPPPGRETQYF
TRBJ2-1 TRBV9 CASSVAGSGTSGYNEQFF
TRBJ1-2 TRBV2 CASSEWQGYGYTF
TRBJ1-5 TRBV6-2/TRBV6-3 CASSYSQTSPQHF
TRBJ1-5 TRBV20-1 CSAILDGQYNQPQHF
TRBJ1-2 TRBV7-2 CASSLRQHGYTF
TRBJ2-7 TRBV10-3 CAISGGGVGYEQYF
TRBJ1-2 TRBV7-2 CASSTYTGDGGYGYTF
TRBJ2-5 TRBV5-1 CASSYPGAEHMYF
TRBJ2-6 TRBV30 CASRDTGANVLTF